What follows is one TCR beta chain and its context. Sequencing was performed with immunoSEQ multiplex PCR; in TCRdb, only in-frame clones are kept and a portion is missing. The data contain tens of thousands of clones, 75% to 90% of them seen just once; the ten biggest clones take up 0.85% to 0.95%. This specimen belongs to a study of OX40 agonist ivuxolimab in advanced cancers. Germline-derived CDR1 and CDR2 are SGDLS and YYNGEE. The CDR3 covers 16 residues. V was trimmed by 0 bases and J by 0 bases, leaving 11 bases between them. V and J are TRBV9 and TRBJ2-3; D is uncertain. This TCR derives from an adult with an advanced solid tumor such as melanoma, head and neck, liver or kidney cancer. The specimen was CD4+ or CD8+ T cells sorted from blood, collected in a trial of the OX40 agonist ivuxolimab. The DNA for the CDR3 is TGTGCCAGCAGCGTAGGCCTGTTCCCTAGCACAGATACGCAGTATTTT. Translated, it gives CASSVGLFPSTDTQYF.